Listed below are T cell receptor beta chains from one sample, sequenced in a study of blood T cell repertoires in COVID-19. Profiled with immunoSEQ multiplex PCR; TCRdb holds only in-frame clones, not every one. The repertoire holds fewer than 200,000 clones, with roughly 85% as singletons. The sample was peripheral blood. The receptors originated from a woman in her seventies with acute or convalescent COVID-19. CDR3s include the opening cysteine and the closing phenylalanine or tryptophan. D genes are given only for firm matches. The listing skips clone size in some rows; elsewhere it reads once, few, many or a size class.

NA,NA,TRBJ2-5,TRBV4-1,CASSQQGGVLTETQYF,TGCGCCAGCAGCCAGCAAGGCGGGGTGTTGACGGAGACCCAGTACTTC
TRBD1,NA,TRBJ1-4,TRBV6-5,CASGDRRGTNEKLFF,TGTGCCAGTGGGGACAGGAGGGGCACTAATGAAAAACTGTTTTTT
NA,NA,TRBJ2-7,TRBV18,CASSPRTGEFNEQYF,TGTGCCAGCTCACCACGGACGGGGGAGTTCAACGAGCAGTACTTC
TRBD1,once,TRBJ2-1,TRBV5-1,CASSYLNRTGGSYNEQFF,TGCGCCAGCAGCTACCTAAATCGGACAGGGGGCTCCTACAATGAGCAGTTCTTC
NA,NA,TRBJ2-1,TRBV5-4,CASSLHGGRWEQFF,TGTGCCAGCAGCTTGCACGGGGGGCGCTGGGAGCAGTTCTTC
NA,NA,TRBJ2-7,TRBV7-9,CASSATYEQYF,TGTGCCAGCAGCGCGACCTACGAGCAGTACTTC
NA,NA,TRBJ1-1,TRBV6-6,CASSYGGSTEAFF,TGTGCCAGCAGTTACGGAGGGAGCACTGAAGCTTTCTTT
NA,once,TRBJ1-4,TRBV2,CASCRRQLNEKLFF,TGTGCCAGCTGTCGTCGACAGCTTAATGAAAAACTGTTTTTT
NA,once,TRBJ1-4,TRBV19,CASTPIQGGKLFF,TGTGCCAGTACTCCCATCCAGGGAGGAAAACTGTTTTTT
TRBD1,few,TRBJ1-4,TRBV3-1/TRBV3-2,CASSQDGFGTGGEKLFF,TGTGCCAGCAGCCAAGATGGCTTCGGGACAGGGGGCGAAAAACTGTTTTTT
TRBD2,NA,TRBJ2-4,TRBV19,CASSRRLAGGPSGNIQYF,TGTGCCAGTAGTAGACGTCTAGCGGGAGGGCCCTCCGGAAACATTCAGTACTTC
TRBD2,NA,TRBJ2-1,TRBV5-1,CASSVRSGTSGGPNEQFF,TGCGCCAGCAGTGTGCGATCCGGGACTAGCGGGGGGCCTAATGAGCAGTTCTTC
NA,NA,TRBJ2-5,TRBV2,CASGRDSQETQYF,TGTGCCAGCGGGCGGGACAGCCAAGAGACCCAGTACTTC
NA,NA,TRBJ1-3,TRBV5-1,CASSLAGPGNTIYF,TGCGCCAGCAGCTTGGCAGGGCCTGGAAACACCATATATTTT
TRBD2,NA,TRBJ2-5,TRBV7-2,CASSFHSGTSVEETQYF,TGTGCCAGCAGCTTCCATTCCGGGACTAGCGTAGAAGAGACCCAGTACTTC
NA,NA,TRBJ2-1,TRBV18,CASSPPSRNEQFF,TGTGCCAGCTCACCCCCCTCTAGGAATGAGCAGTTCTTC
NA,NA,TRBJ1-3,TRBV7-6,CASSLAPTRQGGFAIYF,TGTGCCAGCAGCTTAGCGCCGACTAGGCAGGGCGGCTTCGCCATATATTTT
NA,NA,TRBJ1-4,TRBV9,CASSPRNAEGGGNEKLFF,TGTGCCAGCAGCCCGCGCAACGCCGAGGGGGGAGGGAATGAAAAACTGTTTTTT
NA,NA,TRBJ1-5,TRBV27,CASSPRWDQPQHF,TGTGCCAGCAGTCCGCGGTGGGATCAGCCCCAGCATTTT
TRBD1,NA,TRBJ1-5,TRBV7-3,CAVFRQGNCNQPQHF,TGTGCCGTCTTTAGACAGGGGAATTGCAATCAGCCCCAGCATTTT
NA,NA,TRBJ1-1,TRBV3-1/TRBV3-2,CASSQVLRPGAHPEAFF,TGTGCCAGCAGCCAAGTCTTACGTCCAGGGGCCCATCCTGAAGCTTTCTTT
NA,NA,TRBJ2-7,TRBV7-2,CASSFLADTAYEQYF,TGTGCCAGCAGCTTTTTGGCGGATACTGCCTACGAGCAGTACTTC
NA,NA,TRBJ1-3,TRBV29-1,CSVLPGGFSGNTIYF,TGCAGCGTTTTACCGGGAGGATTCTCTGGAAACACCATATATTTT
TRBD1,NA,TRBJ1-6,TRBV12-5,CASGLLQGANSPLHF,TGTGCTAGTGGTTTGCTACAGGGGGCTAATTCACCCCTCCACTTT
NA,NA,TRBJ2-7,TRBV12-5,CASGPTTPGYEQYF,TGTGCTAGTGGTCCGACTACACCCGGGTACGAGCAGTACTTC
NA,NA,TRBJ2-2,TRBV19,CASSTQRYTGELFF,TGTGCCAGTAGTACTCAGCGGTACACCGGGGAGCTGTTTTTT
NA,NA,TRBJ1-2,TRBV4-1,CASSQVGGGNRYTF,TGCGCCAGCAGCCAAGTAGGGGGTGGGAATCGCTACACCTTC
NA,NA,TRBJ2-3,TRBV24-1,CATSDFGSTGDTQYF,TGTGCCACCAGTGATTTCGGGTCGACTGGGGATACGCAGTATTTT
NA,NA,TRBJ1-6,TRBV2,CASSEGQWNSPLHF,TGTGCCAGCAGTGAAGGGCAGTGGAATTCACCCCTCCACTTT
NA,NA,TRBJ2-1,TRBV15,CATSGPRGNEQFF,TGTGCCACCAGCGGCCCCCGGGGTAATGAGCAGTTCTTC
NA,once,TRBJ1-1,TRBV25-1,CASRSVGDTEAFF,TGTGCCAGCAGATCAGTAGGGGACACTGAAGCTTTCTTT
TRBD1,NA,TRBJ1-4,TRBV2,CASSIQGRGEKLFF,TGTGCCAGCAGTATACAGGGGCGGGGCGAAAAACTGTTTTTT
NA,NA,TRBJ2-1,TRBV7-9,CASSLGASWSSYNEQFF,TGTGCCAGCAGCTTAGGGGCTAGCTGGAGCTCCTACAATGAGCAGTTCTTC